The clone carrying this T cell receptor beta chain was recorded many times. Its antigen is not known. Germline V gives CDR1 SGHRS, CDR2 YFSETQ. V was cut by 0 bases and J by 7 bases, with 17 bases left in between. CDR3 length: 16 amino acids. Researchers took RNA transcripts and amplified the TCR beta CDR3 regions from them. A first-round RT-PCR of the TCR CDR3 used the HTBI primer set. Using its own MiXCR run on the multiplex PCR reads, TCRdb lists one record per CDR3 protein. Seen here are 500,000 to 800,000 distinct CDR3 sequences, around 13% observed once, and the top ten hold about 12%. Diagnoses used clinical symptoms, serum thyroxine and TRAb, thyroid ultrasound and orbital computed tomography. This record belongs to a study of T cells in Graves' hyperthyroidism and ophthalmopathy. The wider study: Peripheral blood was drawn at first diagnosis, prior to all treatment. Study results and limitations: Most thyroid clonotypes that were expanded above 0.001 also turned up in blood.

The rearrangement links TRBV5-1 to TRBJ2-1, with D perhaps matching TRBD2 (5 bases). This clonotype originated in a woman aged 50 to 60 with Graves' ophthalmopathy. Sequenced sample: blood. The CDR3 region has the DNA TGCGCCAGCAGCTTGGTTTCTAGCCAAACGGGGAATGAGCAGTTCTTC. This encodes CASSLVSSQTGNEQFF.